Below are 22 T cell receptor beta chains sequenced from a single sample in a study of T cell repertoires in cytomegalovirus infection. The antigens for these receptors are not known. TCRdb re-derived calls from the reads in MiXCR, one entry per CDR3 protein. The table has roughly 120,000 distinct CDR3 sequences, more than 25% seen once; the top ten hold roughly 50%. Here the sequenced sample was CD8+ T cells from cultured PBMCs, taken from culture after CMV antigen stimulation. All receptors come from a human donor in good health (CMV status not recorded). Some clones in this sample may be carry-over from other donors' samples.

The chain uses TRBV7-6 and TRBJ1-1; D is possibly TRBD1 (5 bases). Germline V gene sequence: CDR1 SGHVS, CDR2 FNYEAQ. V gave up 1 base and J gave up 4 bases, with 13 bases separating them. This CDR3 contains 15 residues. CDR3 coding DNA: TGTGCCAGCAGCTTAGTGCAGGGTTTCGGCACTGAAGCTTTCTTT. This gives the protein CASSLVQGFGTEAFF.

V usage is TRBV20-1 and J usage is TRBJ2-2; 9 nucleotides agree with TRBD2. Trimming took 0 bases from V and 2 from J; bases not matched to a gene: 13. Looked up from germline, CDR1 is DFQATT and CDR2 is SNEGSKA (reference sequence). This CDR3 is 19 amino acids long. In DNA form, the CDR3 reads TGCAGTGCTAGAGACTTTGGGGGCGGGGGGGCGAGAAACACCGGGGAGCTGTTTTTT. This codes for CSARDFGGGGARNTGELFF.

The genes are TRBV2 and TRBJ2-3; TRBD2 agrees at 16 bases. This CDR3 has 16 residues. The germline V gene has CDR1 SNHLY and CDR2 FYNNEI. CDR3 nucleotide sequence: TGTGCGCGCGGGACTAGCGGGGGGGCCGGGACAGATACGCAGTATTTT. This translates into CARGTSGGAGTDTQYF. The whole variable domain, filled in from reference TRBV2 and TRBJ2-3, reads EPEVTQTPSHQVTQMGQEVILRCVPISNHLYFYWYRQILGQKVEFLVSFYNNEISEKSEIFDDQFSVERPDGSNFTLKIRSTKLEDSAMYFCARGTSGGAGTDTQYFGPGTRLTVL.

This clonotype was counted a few times. The rearrangement uses TRBV7-9 and TRBJ1-2, with 9 bases aligning to TRBD1. Germline V gives CDR1 SEHNR, CDR2 FQNEAQ (reference sequence). With V trimmed by 5 bases and J by 4 bases, 5 bases remained unmatched. The CDR3 is 14 amino acids. CDR3 sequence (DNA): TGTGCCAGCAGCCCGTTGACAGGGGGCTATGGCTACACCTTC. Protein sequence: CASSPLTGGYGYTF.

This clonotype was observed many times. The genes are TRBV7-8 and TRBJ2-1, with a possible D match to TRBD1 (6 bases). The germline V gene has CDR1 SGHVS and CDR2 FQNEAQ. The CDR3 runs 19 residues. V was trimmed by 5 bases and J by 6 bases, leaving 29 bases between them. The CDR3 coding sequence is TGTGCCAGCAGCAAGAGACCGGACAGAGAATCCGAATTCGCCAATGAGCAGTTCTTC. Encoded protein: CASSKRPDRESEFANEQFF. Full variable domain (missing parts from reference TRBV7-8 and TRBJ2-1): GAGVSQSPRYKVAKRGQDVALRCDPISGHVSLFWYQQALGQGPEFLTYFQNEAQLDKSGLPSDRFFAERPEGSVSTLKIQRTQQEDSAVYLCASSKRPDRESEFANEQFFGPGTRLTVL.

Details on this clonotype: A much larger clone sits a single nucleotide away, making a read error possible. The chain couples TRBV6-2 or TRBV6-3 to TRBJ2-1, with no clear D. The germline V and J ends were trimmed by 5 bases and 1 base, with 12 bases remaining between them. The CDR3 length is 15 residues. Germline values: CDR1 MNHEY, CDR2 SVGEGT. The CDR3 loop reads CASSPLELSYNEQFF. CDR3 sequence (DNA): TGTGCCAGCAGTCCCCTGGAGCTATCCTACAATGAGCAGTTCTTC.

This clonotype was detected a few times. The chain joins TRBV2 to TRBJ2-1; 13 positions match TRBD2. CDR1 is SNHLY and CDR2 is FYNNEI in the germline V gene. CDR3 length equals 16 residues. V trimming: 5 bases; J trimming: 7 bases; junction bases outside the gene matches: 8. This CDR3 reads CASSRLAGGRGNEQFF. The CDR3 nucleotides are TGTGCCAGCAGTCGACTAGCGGGGGGCCGTGGTAATGAGCAGTTCTTC.

This clonotype was seen more than once but under ten times. This sequence joins TRBV28 and TRBJ2-7, with 8 bases that match TRBD1. CDR1 MDHEN and CDR2 SYDVKM come from the germline V gene. The CDR3 sequence is 14 residues long. Trimming took 3 bases from V and 3 from J; bases not matched to a gene: 4. This CDR3 is CASSFGTGIYEQYF. The CDR3 DNA follows: TGTGCCAGCAGTTTCGGGACAGGAATCTACGAGCAGTACTTC.

A few counts support this clonotype. This sequence joins TRBV11-3 and TRBJ2-3; no clear D. Germline V gives CDR1 SGHNT, CDR2 YENEEA. With 4 bases removed from V and 6 bases from J, the gap between germline ends came to 11 bases. The CDR3 consists of 13 residues. The CDR3 loop reads CASSSRVVDTQYF. As DNA, the CDR3 is TGTGCCAGCAGCTCAAGAGTCGTGGATACGCAGTATTTT. Full variable domain (remainder filled in from reference TRBV11-3 and TRBJ2-3): EAGVVQSPRYKIIEKKQPVAFWCNPISGHNTLYWYLQNLGQGPELLIRYENEEAVDDSQLPKDRFSAERLKGVDSTLKIQPAELGDSAVYLCASSSRVVDTQYFGPGTRLTVL.

The chain uses TRBV28 and TRBJ2-2; D gene unclear. The CDR3 loop spans 13 amino acids. CDR1 is MDHEN, CDR2 SYDVKM, per germline. V lost 7 bases and J lost 4, with 10 bases in between. This CDR3 is CASTHQGTGELFF. In nucleotides, the CDR3 is TGTGCCAGCACCCATCAAGGCACCGGGGAGCTGTTTTTT.

This clonotype was counted a few times. V is TRBV20-1 and J is TRBJ1-1; 8 bases are a match to TRBD1. With V trimmed by 0 bases and J by 1 base, 13 bases remained unmatched. Germline CDR1 is DFQATT and CDR2 is SNEGSKA (reference sequence). This CDR3 has 18 residues. This chain's CDR3 is CSARDLGRGPEANTEAFF. Written as DNA, the CDR3 is TGCAGTGCTAGAGATTTAGGCAGGGGGCCGGAAGCGAACACTGAAGCTTTCTTT.

This chain links TRBV5-1 with TRBJ1-1; D is ambiguous. This CDR3 comprises 14 residues. V was cut by 4 bases and J by 7 bases, with 17 bases left in between. Germline V gene lookup returns CDR1 SGHRS and CDR2 YFSETQ. In DNA form, the CDR3 reads TGCGCCAGCAGCGAGGATTCGCTAGAGGGTGAAGCTTTCTTT. Translating it yields CASSEDSLEGEAFF. Drawing the rest from reference TRBV5-1 and TRBJ1-1, the complete variable domain is KAGVTQTPRYLIKTRGQQVTLSCSPISGHRSVSWYQQTPGQGLQFLFEYFSETQRNKGNFPGRFSGRQFSNSRSEMNVSTLELGDSALYLCASSEDSLEGEAFFGQGTRLTVV.

V gene TRBV23-1 combines with J gene TRBJ2-2; D uncertain. TRBV23-1 is treated as an ORF (open reading frame) with a function not yet certain. CDR3 length: 16 residues. Trimming cost V 0 bases and J 6 bases, with 14 bases left between them. This chain's CDR3 is CASSQSMTKGAGELFF. The CDR3 bases are TGCGCCAGCAGTCAATCGATGACAAAGGGCGCCGGGGAGCTGTTTTTT.

This sequence joins TRBV5-1 and TRBJ1-1, with a weak D call TRBD1 (6 bases). Germline V gene sequence: CDR1 SGHRS, CDR2 YFSETQ. The ends were cut back, 3 bases at V and 1 base at J, with 10 bases in the middle. CDR3 length equals 14 residues. The CDR3 reads CASSWRGGNTEAFF. The CDR3 nucleotides read TGCGCCAGCAGCTGGAGGGGGGGGAACACTGAAGCTTTCTTT.

This clonotype was observed a few times. The CDR3 loop reads CASSLVIGRQETQYF. The CDR3 region has the DNA TGTGCCAGCAGCTTAGTAATTGGCCGGCAAGAGACCCAGTACTTC. This rearrangement joins TRBV7-8 to TRBJ2-5; D gene uncertain. This CDR3 has 15 amino acids. Germline CDR1 reads SGHVS; CDR2 reads FQNEAQ. Trimming stripped 1 base from V and 2 bases from J, with 11 bases between.

This clonotype was observed a handful of times. J is TRBJ1-1 and V is TRBV4-1; TRBD1 might be the D (5 bases). V shed 0 bases and J shed 0 bases, with 11 bases lying between them. CDR3 length equals 16 residues. Germline values: CDR1 MGHRA, CDR2 YSYEKL. CDR3 sequence: CASSQEGRGVNTEAFF. Here the CDR3 DNA reads TGCGCCAGCAGCCAAGAGGGGAGGGGAGTGAACACTGAAGCTTTCTTT.

The chain couples TRBV24-1 to TRBJ2-3; TRBD2 matches at 12 bases. Germline V gene sequence: CDR1 KGHDR, CDR2 SFDVKD. V lost 2 bases to trimming and J lost 4 bases; unmatched junction nucleotides: 9. This CDR3 is built from 18 residues. CDR3: CATSDSVTSGGGPDTQYF. The CDR3 DNA reads TGTGCCACCAGTGATTCGGTGACTAGCGGGGGAGGGCCAGATACGCAGTATTTT.

DNA of the CDR3: TGTGCCAGCAGTTACTCTATTAGCGGGGGTCCCCGGGAGACCCAGTACTTC. It is translated as CASSYSISGGPRETQYF. This chain joins TRBV6-5 and TRBJ2-5; 9 positions agree with TRBD2. The CDR3 is made up of 17 amino acids. Germline assignment: CDR1 MNHEY and CDR2 SVGAGI. V gave up 0 bases and J gave up 5 bases; unmatched junction bases: 10.

This clonotype was recorded many times. CDR3 in DNA: TGTGCCAGCAGCTTCAACGGGGGCGGAATACTTTATGGCTACACCTTC. Translating it yields CASSFNGGGILYGYTF. The chain employs TRBV12-3 or TRBV12-4 and TRBJ1-2; D might be TRBD1 (6 bases). The ends were cut back, 6 bases at V and 5 bases at J, with 22 bases in the middle. CDR3 length equals 16 residues.

The chain employs TRBV6-2 or TRBV6-3 and TRBJ2-3; 7 positions match TRBD2. The CDR3 runs 14 residues. The V segment lost 6 bases and the J segment 2 bases; nucleotides outside the gene matches: 5. Germline V gene data show CDR1 as MNHEY and CDR2 as SVGEGT. CDR3 amino acids: CASSKLAYTDTQYF. The CDR3 DNA reads TGTGCCAGCAGCAAACTAGCGTACACAGATACGCAGTATTTT.

The chain carries TRBV10-3 and TRBJ1-1; D uncertain. CDR1 and CDR2 (germline): ENHRY, SYGVKD. CDR3 length equals 14 residues. V was trimmed by 2 bases and J by 1 base, leaving 8 bases between them. The CDR3, as DNA: TGTGCCATCAGTGAGCTCTCGGGGAACACTGAAGCTTTCTTT. Amino acids: CAISELSGNTEAFF.

This clonotype has only a few counts. The chain joins TRBV6-1 to TRBJ2-2; 9 nucleotides align to TRBD1. CDR1 is MNHNS, CDR2 SASEGT, per germline. The CDR3 contains 16 residues. In DNA, the CDR3 is TGTGGATCACACCTTCCCGGGACAGGGTCGATCGGGGAGCTGTTTTTT. Encoded protein: CGSHLPGTGSIGELFF.